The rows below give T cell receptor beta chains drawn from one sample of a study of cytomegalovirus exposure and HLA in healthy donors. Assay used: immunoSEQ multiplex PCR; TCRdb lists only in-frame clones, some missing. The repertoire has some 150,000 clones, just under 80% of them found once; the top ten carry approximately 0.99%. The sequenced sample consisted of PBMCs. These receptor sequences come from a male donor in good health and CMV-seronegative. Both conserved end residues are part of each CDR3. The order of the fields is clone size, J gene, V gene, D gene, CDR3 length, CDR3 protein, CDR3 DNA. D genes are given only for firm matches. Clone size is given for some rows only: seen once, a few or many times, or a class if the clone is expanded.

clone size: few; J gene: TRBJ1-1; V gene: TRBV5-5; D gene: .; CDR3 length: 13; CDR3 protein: CASSMGRYTEAFF; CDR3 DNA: TGTGCCAGCAGCATGGGGCGGTACACTGAAGCTTTCTTT
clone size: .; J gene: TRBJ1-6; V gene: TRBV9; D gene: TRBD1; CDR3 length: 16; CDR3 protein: CASSVSWDSSNSPLHF; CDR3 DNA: TGTGCCAGCAGCGTGAGCTGGGACAGTTCAAATTCACCCCTCCACTTT
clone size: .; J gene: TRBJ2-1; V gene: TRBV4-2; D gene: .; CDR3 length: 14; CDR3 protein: CASSESWRDNEQFF; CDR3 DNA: TGTGCCAGCAGCGAAAGCTGGCGGGACAATGAGCAGTTCTTC
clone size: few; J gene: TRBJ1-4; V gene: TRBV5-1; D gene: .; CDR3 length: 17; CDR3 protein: CASSLATDATTNEKLFF; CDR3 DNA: TGCGCCAGCAGCTTGGCGACAGACGCTACAACTAATGAAAAACTGTTTTTT
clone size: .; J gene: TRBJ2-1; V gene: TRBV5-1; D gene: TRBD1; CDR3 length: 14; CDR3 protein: CASSSGTGRNEQFF; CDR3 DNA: TGCGCCAGCAGCTCCGGGACAGGGAGGAATGAGCAGTTCTTC
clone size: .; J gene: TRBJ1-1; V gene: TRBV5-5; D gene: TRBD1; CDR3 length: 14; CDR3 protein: CASSRNRGNTEAFF; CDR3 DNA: TGTGCCAGCAGCCGGAACAGGGGTAACACTGAAGCTTTCTTT
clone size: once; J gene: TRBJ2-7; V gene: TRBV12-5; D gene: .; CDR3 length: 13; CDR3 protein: CATLRDGPYEQYF; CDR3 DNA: TGTGCAACCCTGCGGGACGGCCCCTACGAGCAGTACTTC
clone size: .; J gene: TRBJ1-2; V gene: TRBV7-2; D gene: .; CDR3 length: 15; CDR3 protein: CASSSREISYYGYTF; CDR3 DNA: TGTGCCAGCAGCTCCCGGGAAATCAGCTACTATGGCTACACCTTC
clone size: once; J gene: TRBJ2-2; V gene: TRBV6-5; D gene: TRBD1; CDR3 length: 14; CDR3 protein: CASSEAQGAGELFF; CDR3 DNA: TGTGCCAGCAGTGAGGCCCAGGGGGCCGGGGAGCTGTTTTTT
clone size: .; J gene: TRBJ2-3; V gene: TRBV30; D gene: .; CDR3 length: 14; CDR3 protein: CAWSVSGYTDTQYF; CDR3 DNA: TGTGCCTGGAGTGTTAGCGGATACACAGATACGCAGTATTTT
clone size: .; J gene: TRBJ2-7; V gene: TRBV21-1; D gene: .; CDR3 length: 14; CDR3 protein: CASSRMGARYEQYF; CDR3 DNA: TGTGCCAGCAGTCGAATGGGGGCCCGCTACGAGCAGTACTTC
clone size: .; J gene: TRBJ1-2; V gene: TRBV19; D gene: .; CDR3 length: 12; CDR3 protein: CASTGHDYGYTF; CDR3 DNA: TGTGCCAGTACGGGACACGACTATGGCTACACCTTC
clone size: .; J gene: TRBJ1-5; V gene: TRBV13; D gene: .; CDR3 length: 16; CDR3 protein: CASSLVVGVGNQPQHF; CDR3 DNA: TGTGCCAGCAGCTTAGTTGTAGGGGTGGGCAATCAGCCCCAGCATTTT
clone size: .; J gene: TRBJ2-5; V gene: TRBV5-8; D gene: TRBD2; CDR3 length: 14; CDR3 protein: CASSSRMRGETQYF; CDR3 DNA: TGTGCCAGCAGCTCCCGGATGCGGGGGGAGACCCAGTACTTC
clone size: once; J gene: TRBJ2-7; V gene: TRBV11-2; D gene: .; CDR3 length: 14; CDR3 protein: CASSLDRVRHEQYF; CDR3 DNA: TGTGCCAGCAGCTTAGATCGGGTCCGGCACGAGCAGTACTTC
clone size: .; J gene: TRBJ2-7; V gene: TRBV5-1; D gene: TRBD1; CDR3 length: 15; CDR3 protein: CASSPVGQGPYEQYF; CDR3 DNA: TGCGCCAGCAGCCCTGTAGGACAGGGACCCTACGAGCAGTACTTC